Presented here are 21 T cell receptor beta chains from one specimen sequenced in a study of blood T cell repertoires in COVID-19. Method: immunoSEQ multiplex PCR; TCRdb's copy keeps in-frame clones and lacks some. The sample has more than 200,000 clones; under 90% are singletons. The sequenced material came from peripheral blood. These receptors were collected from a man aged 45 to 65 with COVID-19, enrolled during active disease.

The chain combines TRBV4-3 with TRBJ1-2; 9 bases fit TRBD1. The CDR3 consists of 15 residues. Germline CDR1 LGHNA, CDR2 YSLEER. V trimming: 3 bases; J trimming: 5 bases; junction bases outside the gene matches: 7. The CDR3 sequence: CASSQEGQGIYGYTF. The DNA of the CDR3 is TGCGCCAGCAGCCAGGAGGGACAGGGCATATATGGCTACACCTTC.

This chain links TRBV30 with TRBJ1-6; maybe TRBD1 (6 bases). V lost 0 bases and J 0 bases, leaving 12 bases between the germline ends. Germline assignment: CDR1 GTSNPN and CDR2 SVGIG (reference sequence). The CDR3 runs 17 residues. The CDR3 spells CAWSVFTGSSYNSPLHF. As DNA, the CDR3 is TGTGCCTGGAGTGTATTTACAGGGAGCTCCTATAATTCACCCCTCCACTTT.

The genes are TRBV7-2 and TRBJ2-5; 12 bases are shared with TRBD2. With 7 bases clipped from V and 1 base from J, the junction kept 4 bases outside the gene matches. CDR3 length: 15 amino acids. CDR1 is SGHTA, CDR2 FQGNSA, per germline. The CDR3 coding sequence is TGTGCCAGCATCCCACTAGCGGGGGGCCAAGAGACCCAGTACTTC. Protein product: CASIPLAGGQETQYF. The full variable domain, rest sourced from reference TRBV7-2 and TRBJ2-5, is GAGVSQSPSNKVTEKGKDVELRCDPISGHTALYWYRQSLGQGLEFLIYFQGNSAPDKSGLPSDRFSAERTGGSVSTLTIQRTQQEDSAVYLCASIPLAGGQETQYFGPGTRLLVL.

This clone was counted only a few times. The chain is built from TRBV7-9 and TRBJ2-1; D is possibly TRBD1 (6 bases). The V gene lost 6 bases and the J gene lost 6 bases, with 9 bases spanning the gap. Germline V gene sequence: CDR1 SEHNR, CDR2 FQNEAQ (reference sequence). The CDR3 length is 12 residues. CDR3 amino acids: CASRRTANEQFF. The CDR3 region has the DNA TGTGCCAGCAGAAGGACAGCCAATGAGCAGTTCTTC.

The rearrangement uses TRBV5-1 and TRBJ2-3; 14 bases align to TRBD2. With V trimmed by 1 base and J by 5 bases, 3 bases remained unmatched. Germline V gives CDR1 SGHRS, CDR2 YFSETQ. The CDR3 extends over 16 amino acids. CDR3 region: CASSLFGTSGGDTQYF. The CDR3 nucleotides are TGCGCCAGCAGCTTGTTCGGGACTAGCGGGGGAGATACGCAGTATTTT.

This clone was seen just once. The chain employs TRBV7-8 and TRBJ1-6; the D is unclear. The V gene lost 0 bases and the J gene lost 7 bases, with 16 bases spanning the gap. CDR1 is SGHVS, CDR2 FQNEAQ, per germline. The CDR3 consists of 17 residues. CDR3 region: CASSLARHRSVNSPLHF. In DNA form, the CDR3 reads TGTGCCAGCAGCTTAGCGCGTCACAGATCAGTAAATTCACCCCTCCACTTT.

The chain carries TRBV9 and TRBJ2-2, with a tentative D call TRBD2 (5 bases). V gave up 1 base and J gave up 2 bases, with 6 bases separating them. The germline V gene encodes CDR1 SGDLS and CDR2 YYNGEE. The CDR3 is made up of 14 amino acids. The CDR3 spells CASSVTSNTGELFF. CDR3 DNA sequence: TGTGCCAGCAGCGTAACTAGTAACACCGGGGAGCTGTTTTTT.

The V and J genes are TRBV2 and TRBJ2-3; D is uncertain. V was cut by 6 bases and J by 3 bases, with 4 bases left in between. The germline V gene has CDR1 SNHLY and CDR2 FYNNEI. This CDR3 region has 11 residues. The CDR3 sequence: CASRTTDTQYF. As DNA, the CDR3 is TGTGCCAGCAGAACTACAGATACGCAGTATTTT.

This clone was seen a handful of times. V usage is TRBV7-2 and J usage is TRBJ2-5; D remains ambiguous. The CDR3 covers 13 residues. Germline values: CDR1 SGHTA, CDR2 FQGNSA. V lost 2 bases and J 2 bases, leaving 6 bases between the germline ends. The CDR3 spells CASSLLMQETQYF. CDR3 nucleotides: TGTGCCAGCAGCTTACTAATGCAAGAGACCCAGTACTTC.

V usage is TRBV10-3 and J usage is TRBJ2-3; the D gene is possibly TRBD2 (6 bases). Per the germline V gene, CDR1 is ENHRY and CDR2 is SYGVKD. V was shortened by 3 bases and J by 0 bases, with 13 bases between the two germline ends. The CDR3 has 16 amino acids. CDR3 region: CAISDWGGPSTDTQYF. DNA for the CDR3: TGTGCCATCAGTGACTGGGGAGGACCTAGCACAGATACGCAGTATTTT.

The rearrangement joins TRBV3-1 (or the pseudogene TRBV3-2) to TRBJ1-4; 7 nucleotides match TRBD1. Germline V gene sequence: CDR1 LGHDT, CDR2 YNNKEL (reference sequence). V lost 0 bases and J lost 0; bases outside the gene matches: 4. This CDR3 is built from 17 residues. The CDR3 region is CASSQEGQDATNEKLFF. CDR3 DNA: TGTGCCAGCAGCCAAGAAGGACAGGACGCAACTAATGAAAAACTGTTTTTT.

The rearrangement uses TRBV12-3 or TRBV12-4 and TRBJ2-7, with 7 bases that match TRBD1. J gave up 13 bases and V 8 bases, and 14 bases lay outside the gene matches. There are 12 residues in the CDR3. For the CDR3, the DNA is TGTGCCAGCTGTGAAAGCCCGGGACAGCGATACTTC. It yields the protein CASCESPGQRYF.

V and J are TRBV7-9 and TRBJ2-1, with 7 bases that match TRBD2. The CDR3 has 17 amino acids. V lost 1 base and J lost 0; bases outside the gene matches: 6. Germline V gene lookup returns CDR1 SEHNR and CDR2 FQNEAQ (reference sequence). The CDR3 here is CASSLGWEGFSYNEQFF. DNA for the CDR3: TGTGCCAGCAGCTTAGGTTGGGAGGGCTTCTCCTACAATGAGCAGTTCTTC.

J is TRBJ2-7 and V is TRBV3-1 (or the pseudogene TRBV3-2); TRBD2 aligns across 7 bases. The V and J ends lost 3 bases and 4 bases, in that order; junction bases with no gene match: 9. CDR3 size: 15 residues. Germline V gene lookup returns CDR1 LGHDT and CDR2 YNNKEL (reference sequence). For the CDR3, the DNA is TGTGCCAGCAGCCAGAATAGCGGGTATCATTACGAGCAGTACTTC. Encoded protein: CASSQNSGYHYEQYF.

CDR3 protein: CASSQDSFSYEQYF. The DNA of the CDR3 is TGTGCCAGCAGCCAAGACAGTTTCTCCTACGAGCAGTACTTC. This rearrangement joins TRBV3-1 (or the pseudogene TRBV3-2) to TRBJ2-7; D gene unclear. CDR3 length equals 14 residues. V lost 0 bases and J lost 0, with 6 bases in between. Germline V gene lookup returns CDR1 LGHDT and CDR2 YNNKEL (reference sequence).

This CDR3 is CASSRNRGTSYEQYF. CDR3 DNA: TGCGCCAGCAGCCGCAACAGGGGGACCTCCTACGAGCAGTACTTC. The chain is built from TRBV5-1 and TRBJ2-7; TRBD1 agrees at 8 bases. CDR1 and CDR2 from the germline V gene are SGHRS and YFSETQ. Germline trimming cut 4 bases from V and 0 bases from J; bases unmatched to any gene: 6. The CDR3 contains 15 residues.

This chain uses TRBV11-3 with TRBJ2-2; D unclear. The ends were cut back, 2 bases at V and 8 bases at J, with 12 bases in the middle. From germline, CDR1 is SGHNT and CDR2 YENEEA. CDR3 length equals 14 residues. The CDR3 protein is CASSLSPSSGELFF. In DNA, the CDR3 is TGTGCCAGCAGCTTAAGCCCAAGTTCTGGGGAGCTGTTTTTT.

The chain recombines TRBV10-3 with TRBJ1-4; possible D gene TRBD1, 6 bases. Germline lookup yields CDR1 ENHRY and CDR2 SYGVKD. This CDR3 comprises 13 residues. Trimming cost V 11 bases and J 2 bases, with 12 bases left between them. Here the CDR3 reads CAVGGATNEKLFF. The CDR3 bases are TGTGCCGTCGGGGGGGCGACTAATGAAAAACTGTTTTTT.

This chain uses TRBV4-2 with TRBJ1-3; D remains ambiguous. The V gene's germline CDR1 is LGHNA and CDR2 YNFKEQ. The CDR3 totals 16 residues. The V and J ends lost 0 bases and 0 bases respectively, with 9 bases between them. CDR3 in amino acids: CASSQEARSSGNTIYF. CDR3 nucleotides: TGTGCCAGCAGCCAAGAGGCCCGGAGCTCTGGAAACACCATATATTTT.

CDR3 amino acids: CASHGALGAGGFDTQYF. The CDR3, as DNA: TGTGCCAGCCACGGGGCCCTAGGCGCGGGGGGGTTTGATACGCAGTATTTT. J is TRBJ2-3 and V is TRBV5-6, with TRBD2 identical over 9 bases. CDR3 length: 17 amino acids. Losses at the gene ends were 7 bases for V and 6 bases for J; bases not matched to a gene: 18. The germline CDR1 and CDR2 sequences are SGHDT and YYEEEE.

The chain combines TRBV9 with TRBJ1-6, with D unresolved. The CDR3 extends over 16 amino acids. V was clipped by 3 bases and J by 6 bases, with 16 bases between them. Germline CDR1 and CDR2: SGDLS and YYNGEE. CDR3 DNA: TGTGCCAGCAGCGCACGCATGAGTACCGGTAATTCACCCCTCCACTTT. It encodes CASSARMSTGNSPLHF.